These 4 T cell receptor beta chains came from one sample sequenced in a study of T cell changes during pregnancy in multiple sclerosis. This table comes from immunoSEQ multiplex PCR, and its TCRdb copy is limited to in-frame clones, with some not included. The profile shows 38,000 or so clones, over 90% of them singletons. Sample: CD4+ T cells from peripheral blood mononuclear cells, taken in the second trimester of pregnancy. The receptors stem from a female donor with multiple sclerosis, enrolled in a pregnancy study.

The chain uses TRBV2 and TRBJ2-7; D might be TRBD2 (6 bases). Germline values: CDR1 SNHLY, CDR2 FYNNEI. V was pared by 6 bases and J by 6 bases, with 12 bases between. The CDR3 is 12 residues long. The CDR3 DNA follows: TGTGCCAGCAGGACGGGGACTCGCGAGCAGTACTTC. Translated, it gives CASRTGTREQYF.

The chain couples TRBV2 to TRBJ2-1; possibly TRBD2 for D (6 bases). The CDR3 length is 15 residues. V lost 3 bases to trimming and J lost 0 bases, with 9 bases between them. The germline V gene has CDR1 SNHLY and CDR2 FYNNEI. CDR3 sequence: CASSDGGYSYNEQFF. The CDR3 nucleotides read TGTGCCAGCAGTGATGGGGGGTACTCCTACAATGAGCAGTTCTTC.

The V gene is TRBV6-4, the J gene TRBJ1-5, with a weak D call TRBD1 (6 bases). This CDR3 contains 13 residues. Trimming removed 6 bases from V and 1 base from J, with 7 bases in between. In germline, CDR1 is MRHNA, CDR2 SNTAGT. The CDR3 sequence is CASSQGSNQPQHF. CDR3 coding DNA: TGTGCCAGCAGCCAGGGGAGCAATCAGCCCCAGCATTTT.

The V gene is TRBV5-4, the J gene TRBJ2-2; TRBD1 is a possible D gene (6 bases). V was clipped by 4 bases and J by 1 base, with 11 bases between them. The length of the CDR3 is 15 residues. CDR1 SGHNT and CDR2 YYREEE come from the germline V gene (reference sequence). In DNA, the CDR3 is TGTGCCAGCAGCGACAGGCGGGTGAACACCGGGGAGCTGTTTTTT. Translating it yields CASSDRRVNTGELFF.